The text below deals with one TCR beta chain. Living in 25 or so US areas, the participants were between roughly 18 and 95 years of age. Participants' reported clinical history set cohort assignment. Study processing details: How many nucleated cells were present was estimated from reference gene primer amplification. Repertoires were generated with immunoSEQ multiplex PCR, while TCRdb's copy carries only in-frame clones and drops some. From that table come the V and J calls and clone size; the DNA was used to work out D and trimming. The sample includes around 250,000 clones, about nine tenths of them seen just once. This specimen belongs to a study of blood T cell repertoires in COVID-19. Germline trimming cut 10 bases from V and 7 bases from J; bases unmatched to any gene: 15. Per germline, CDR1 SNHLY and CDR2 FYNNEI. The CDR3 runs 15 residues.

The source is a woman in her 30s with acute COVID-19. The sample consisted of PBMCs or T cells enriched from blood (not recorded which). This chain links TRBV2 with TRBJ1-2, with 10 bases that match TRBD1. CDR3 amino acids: CAKLGIGTGATGYTF. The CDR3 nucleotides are TGTGCCAAATTAGGTATCGGGACAGGGGCCACTGGCTACACCTTC.